The next 22 T cell receptor beta chains were all read from a single sample in a study of blood T cell repertoires in COVID-19. Produced via immunoSEQ multiplex PCR; TCRdb's table is partial and in-frame only. The data contain 110,000 or so clones, 81% of them singletons. The sequencing sample was made of peripheral blood. Every receptor here comes from a woman between 70 and 85 years old with acute or convalescent COVID-19.

This clone was observed a handful of times. This rearrangement joins TRBV27 to TRBJ2-1; D may be TRBD1 (6 bases). Germline CDR1 is MNHEY and CDR2 is SMNVEV (reference sequence). V was cut by 4 bases and J by 0 bases, with 16 bases left in between. CDR3 size: 17 residues. In nucleotides, the CDR3 is TGTGCCAGCAGTTCCGCATTACAGGGACGCTCCTACAATGAGCAGTTCTTC. It translates to CASSSALQGRSYNEQFF.

This chain joins TRBV6-5 and TRBJ1-6; D is unclear. The CDR3 runs 15 residues. Deletions cut 10 bases from V and 0 bases from J, with 13 bases between. In germline, CDR1 is MNHEY, CDR2 SVGAGI. As DNA, the CDR3 is TGTGCCACCGTCCCTACTAGCTCCTATAATTCACCCCTCCACTTT. Protein product: CATVPTSSYNSPLHF.

The V gene is TRBV28, the J gene TRBJ2-7; 10 bases fit TRBD2. V gave up 5 bases and J gave up 4 bases; unmatched junction bases: 5. This CDR3 is built from 14 residues. Germline V lookup: CDR1 MDHEN, CDR2 SYDVKM. Here the CDR3 reads CASSKPSGSYEQYF. The CDR3, as DNA: TGTGCCAGCAGTAAACCTAGCGGGAGTTACGAGCAGTACTTC.

The V and J genes are TRBV29-1 and TRBJ2-5, with 9 bases lining up with TRBD1. The V segment lost 6 bases and the J segment 6 bases; nucleotides outside the gene matches: 5. Germline loops: CDR1 SQVTM, CDR2 ANQGSEA. The CDR3 is made up of 12 amino acids. The CDR3 nucleotides are TGCAGCGTCGACAGGGGGGAAAAGACCCAGTACTTC. Its protein is CSVDRGEKTQYF.

The chain employs TRBV7-2 and TRBJ2-5; TRBD1 matches 7 bases. V trimming: 5 bases; J trimming: 5 bases; junction bases outside the gene matches: 8. CDR1 and CDR2 (germline): SGHTA, FQGNSA. The CDR3 sequence is 14 residues long. The CDR3 loop is CASSPQTGWETQYF. Here the CDR3 DNA reads TGTGCCAGCAGCCCCCAGACAGGGTGGGAGACCCAGTACTTC.

V gene TRBV12-2 combines with J gene TRBJ1-4; TRBD1 is the table's D call, not checked against the DNA. TRBV12-2 is annotated as a pseudogene. The CDR3 covers 16 residues. The CDR3 loop is CASRLLSGTVNEKLFF. The CDR3 coding sequence is TGTGCAAGTCGCTTGTTGTCCGGGACAGTAAATGAAAAACTGTTTTTT.

This clone was counted between two and nine times. The rearrangement uses TRBV14 and TRBJ1-2; 9 bases agree with TRBD1. In germline, CDR1 is SGHDN, CDR2 FVKESK. J was trimmed by 4 bases and V by 0 bases; bases with no gene match: 9. The CDR3 covers 17 residues. Written as DNA, the CDR3 is TGTGCCAGCAGCCAAGATAGGGGAGGGACAGGGACCTATGGCTACACCTTC. Amino acids: CASSQDRGGTGTYGYTF.

The chain has TRBV2 and TRBJ1-1; D remains unclear. Germline assignment: CDR1 SNHLY and CDR2 FYNNEI. V gave up 8 bases and J gave up 11 bases, with 12 bases separating them. This CDR3 has 10 residues. Written as DNA, the CDR3 is TGTGCCAGCTTCCAGGTCTCCGCTTTCTTT. It is translated as CASFQVSAFF. The entire variable domain, with the rest obtained from reference TRBV2 and TRBJ1-1, is as follows: EPEVTQTPSHQVTQMGQEVILRCVPISNHLYFYWYRQILGQKVEFLVSFYNNEISEKSEIFDDQFSVERPDGSNFTLKIRSTKLEDSAMYFCASFQVSAFFGQGTRLTVV.

The CDR3 coding sequence is TGTGCCAGCAGTTTTGCCGGGACAGTAAATGAAAAACTGTTTTTT. Translating gives CASSFAGTVNEKLFF. The genes are TRBV27 and TRBJ1-4; 7 bases line up with TRBD1. The CDR3 length is 15 residues. CDR1 and CDR2 (germline): MNHEY, SMNVEV (reference sequence). The trim removed 3 bases at V and 5 bases at J, leaving 6 bases unmatched. Drawing the rest from reference TRBV27 and TRBJ1-4, the complete variable domain is EAQVTQNPRYLITVTGKKLTVTCSQNMNHEYMSWYRQDPGLGLRQIYYSMNVEVTDKGDVPEGYKVSRKEKRNFPLILESPSPNQTSLYFCASSFAGTVNEKLFFGSGTQLSVL.

This clone was detected only once. The rearrangement uses TRBV4-3 and TRBJ1-2; TRBD1 might be the D (5 bases). Germline CDR1 and CDR2: LGHNA and YSLEER. CDR3 size: 15 residues. Trimming shortened V by 0 bases and J by 4 bases, and 12 bases separated the two germline ends. CDR3 coding DNA: TGCGCCAGCAGCCAAGAAACAGACAGACCCTATGGCTACACCTTC. Translation: CASSQETDRPYGYTF.

The CDR3 DNA reads TGTGCCAGCAGTGTGAACAGGGTAAATGATCAGCCCCAGCATTTT. It translates to CASSVNRVNDQPQHF. V is TRBV2 and J is TRBJ1-5; D might be TRBD1 (6 bases). V lost 4 bases, J lost 5 bases, and 15 bases lay in between. In germline, CDR1 is SNHLY, CDR2 FYNNEI. CDR3 length: 15 residues.

V usage is TRBV19 and J usage is TRBJ1-3; 8 positions agree with TRBD1. Germline V gives CDR1 LNHDA, CDR2 SQIVND (reference sequence). J was trimmed by 0 bases and V by 5 bases; bases with no gene match: 9. The CDR3 is 17 amino acids. CDR3 loop: CASSDPRTGLSGNTIYF. The CDR3 DNA is TGTGCCAGTAGTGACCCCCGGACAGGGCTCTCTGGAAACACCATATATTTT.

The CDR3 bases are TGTGCCAGCAGCCCCGGACTAGCGGGGGTTCGCAACCAAGAGACCCAGTACTTC. Translating gives CASSPGLAGVRNQETQYF. The gene calls are TRBV5-4 and TRBJ2-5; TRBD2 matches 13 bases. Unmatched junction bases numbered 9, after V lost 4 bases and J lost 0 bases. Germline assignment: CDR1 SGHNT and CDR2 YYREEE (reference sequence). The CDR3 runs to 18 residues.

V gene TRBV6-5 combines with J gene TRBJ2-5; D is possibly TRBD2 (5 bases). Germline CDR1 reads MNHEY; CDR2 reads SVGAGI. Trimming took 6 bases from V and 5 from J, leaving 13 bases between them. The CDR3 is made up of 13 amino acids. CDR3 sequence: CASSPSSGETQYF. DNA of the CDR3: TGTGCCAGCAGCCCGTCGTCGGGGGAGACCCAGTACTTC.

J is TRBJ1-1 and V is TRBV30; D ambiguous. The germline V gene has CDR1 GTSNPN and CDR2 SVGIG (reference sequence). Trimming took off 4 bases at V and 1 base at J, with 10 bases between the two ends. The CDR3 is 13 residues long. The CDR3 nucleotides read TGTGCCTGGACCCTCTTTCCGAACACTGAAGCTTTCTTT. This encodes CAWTLFPNTEAFF.

This chain connects TRBV5-6 to TRBJ2-7; the match to TRBD2 covers 8 bases. This CDR3 is built from 15 residues. Looked up from germline, CDR1 is SGHDT and CDR2 is YYEEEE. The V gene end was trimmed by 2 bases and the J gene end by 6 bases; junction bases not matched to a gene: 10. The CDR3 sequence: CASSFLPGGPVEQYF. In nucleotides, the CDR3 is TGTGCCAGCAGCTTCCTTCCGGGAGGGCCGGTCGAGCAGTACTTC.

This chain links TRBV7-6 with TRBJ2-5; 11 nucleotides match TRBD2. Germline-derived CDR1 and CDR2 are SGHVS and FNYEAQ. The ends lost 1 base at V and 4 bases at J; junction bases unmatched: 5. The CDR3 consists of 16 residues. The CDR3: CASSLGGLAVGETQYF. The CDR3 coding sequence is TGTGCCAGCAGCTTAGGGGGACTAGCGGTGGGAGAGACCCAGTACTTC. Supplemented by reference TRBV7-6 and TRBJ2-5, the full variable domain reads GAGVSQSPRYKVTKRGQDVALRCDPISGHVSLYWYRQALGQGPEFLTYFNYEAQQDKSGLPNDRFSAERPEGSISTLTIQRTEQRDSAMYRCASSLGGLAVGETQYFGPGTRLLVL.

This clone was found a few times. The CDR3 loop reads CASSEFRGYGYTF. DNA for the CDR3: TGTGCCAGCAGTGAGTTTAGGGGCTATGGCTACACCTTC. V and J are TRBV6-1 and TRBJ1-2, with a tentative D call TRBD1 (5 bases). The germline V gene encodes CDR1 MNHNS and CDR2 SASEGT. The CDR3 covers 13 residues. V was shortened by 3 bases and J by 4 bases, with 9 bases between the two germline ends.

The chain is built from TRBV6-5 and TRBJ1-2; a possible D gene is TRBD1 (5 bases). Germline V CDR1 and CDR2: MNHEY, SVGAGI. Trimming took off 7 bases at V and 2 bases at J, with 14 bases between the two ends. CDR3 length: 14 amino acids. In DNA form, the CDR3 reads TGTGCCAGCAATCCGGGCGGGGGGAACTATGGCTACACCTTC. This gives the protein CASNPGGGNYGYTF.

The chain has TRBV5-1 and TRBJ2-1; 9 bases are shared with TRBD2. The V segment lost 0 bases and the J segment 6 bases; nucleotides outside the gene matches: 7. Per the germline V gene, CDR1 is SGHRS and CDR2 is YFSETQ. This CDR3 contains 16 residues. The CDR3 region has the DNA TGCGCCAGCAGCTTGGAGGGGTTAGCGGGAGTCAATGAGCAGTTCTTC. This codes for CASSLEGLAGVNEQFF.

The chain recombines TRBV5-6 with TRBJ1-1; no clear D gene. This CDR3 is 13 amino acids long. In germline, CDR1 is SGHDT, CDR2 YYEEEE. Trimming took off 4 bases at V and 5 bases at J, with 12 bases between the two ends. CDR3 protein: CASSDFGRTEAFF. The CDR3 DNA follows: TGTGCCAGCAGCGATTTCGGGAGGACTGAAGCTTTCTTT.

This chain joins TRBV6-5 and TRBJ2-2; the match to TRBD1 covers 7 bases. The CDR3 contains 14 residues. The V and J ends lost 8 bases and 7 bases, in that order; junction bases with no gene match: 10. Germline V gene sequence: CDR1 MNHEY, CDR2 SVGAGI. The DNA of the CDR3 is TGTGCCAGCCGACGACAGGGTGGCAGCGGGGAGCTGTTTTTT. Its protein is CASRRQGGSGELFF.